This T cell receptor (beta chain) was sequenced during a study of T cell responses to AZD1222 COVID-19 vaccine. This clone was observed a few times. Its antigen is not identified. The germline CDR1 and CDR2 sequences are MNHEY and SMNVEV (reference sequence). The CDR3 loop spans 14 amino acids. Trimming removed 10 bases from V and 4 bases from J, with 16 bases in between. Regarding the study as a whole: Repertoire sampling happened only post peak T cell response. Compared with day 0, the breadth and depth of the Spike-specific TCR repertoire rose significantly after two doses of AZD1222. Recipients of AZD1222 seropositive at baseline numbered only five or six.

TCRdb's table, derived via immunoSEQ multiplex PCR, lists solely in-frame clones and lacks some. The sample lists about 150,000 clones, about nine tenths occurring once. The chain links TRBV27 to TRBJ2-2, with D possibly being TRBD1 (6 bases). This clonotype was sampled from an adult who had recovered from COVID-19. The sample was peripheral blood, taken after recovery from COVID-19. The CDR3 nucleotides are TGTGCCACCAAAAAGGGGGATCGCACCGGGGAGCTGTTTTTT. Amino acid sequence: CATKKGDRTGELFF.